Shown below are 20 T cell receptor beta chains from a single sample sequenced in a study of CD8 T cells in cerebrospinal fluid in Alzheimer's disease. TCRdb re-called the 10x single-cell sequencing reads; every CDR3 protein appears as one record, without DNA. Its clone listing holds roughly 700 distinct CDR3 sequences. The sequencing sample was made of cerebrospinal fluid. The receptors shown here come from a human donor with Alzheimer's disease.

According to its frequency, this clonotype is medium-sized. The chain links TRBV5-6 to TRBJ2-5; the TCRdb D gene call, TRBD1, has no DNA to confirm it. Germline CDR1 and CDR2: SGHDT and YYEEEE. This CDR3 is built from 13 residues. The CDR3 here is CASSSLTGETQYF.

This clonotype is deemed medium-sized by its frequency. This chain's CDR3 is CASSLGRGIVDGELFF. V gene TRBV7-2 combines with J gene TRBJ2-2; TCRdb reports TRBD2, a call that lacks DNA to check it against. Germline loops: CDR1 SGHTA, CDR2 FQGNSA. The CDR3 consists of 16 residues.

This clonotype is classed as large by frequency. The chain links TRBV18 to TRBJ2-7; TCRdb calls TRBD2, which cannot be checked without DNA. CDR3 length equals 13 residues. CDR1 is KGHSH, CDR2 LQKENI, per germline. The CDR3: CASSPASAYEQYF.

The V and J genes are TRBV10-3 and TRBJ1-1; TCRdb's D call of TRBD1 is untestable without DNA. From germline, CDR1 is ENHRY and CDR2 SYGVKD. This CDR3 is built from 17 residues. CDR3 sequence: CAISESSGRQGYTEAFF.

Judged by frequency, this clonotype is medium-sized. The V and J genes are TRBV20-1 and TRBJ2-5; checking the TCRdb D call of TRBD1 is not possible without DNA. The CDR3 consists of 16 residues. Germline V CDR1 and CDR2: DFQATT, SNEGSKA (reference sequence). The CDR3 here is CSARDNRDRERGTQYF.

By frequency, this clonotype is medium-sized. CDR3 residues: CASSYTARTGYTF. The chain uses TRBV6-2 or TRBV6-3 and TRBJ1-2. Germline CDR1 and CDR2: MNHEY and SVGEGT. The CDR3 covers 13 residues.

The chain links TRBV30 to TRBJ1-6; TCRdb proposes TRBD1, but this gene call is untestable without DNA. The germline V gene has CDR1 GTSNPN and CDR2 SVGIG (reference sequence). This CDR3 spans 18 amino acids. The CDR3 reads CAWSATRSGTGGLGPFHF. Full variable domain (outside the CDR3, taken from reference TRBV30 and TRBJ1-6): SQTIHQWPATLVQPVGSPLSLECTVEGTSNPNLYWYRQAAGRGLQLLFYSVGIGQISSEVPQNLSASRPQDRQFILSSKKLLLSDSGFYLCAWSATRSGTGGLGPFHFGNGTRLTVT.

This clonotype is deemed medium-sized by its frequency. This rearrangement joins TRBV2 to TRBJ1-2; TCRdb's D call, TRBD1, is unchecked because there is no DNA. CDR3 size: 14 residues. Per the germline V gene, CDR1 is SNHLY and CDR2 is FYNNEI. CDR3 loop: CASSQNRDNYGYTF.

The chain combines TRBV19 with TRBJ2-3; with no DNA, the TCRdb D assignment of TRBD1 cannot be verified. The CDR3 extends over 14 amino acids. Germline assignment: CDR1 LNHDA and CDR2 SQIVND (reference sequence). The CDR3 sequence: CATKRGPSTDTQYF.

This chain links TRBV7-9 with TRBJ1-2; as DNA is missing, the TRBD1 call by TCRdb cannot be tested. The CDR3 runs to 13 residues. Germline V gene sequence: CDR1 SEHNR, CDR2 FQNEAQ (reference sequence). This chain's CDR3 is CASSSGTGSFYTF.

By frequency, this clonotype is medium-sized (0.01 to 0.1%). CDR3 sequence reads: CASRGQPNTGELFF. V usage is TRBV28 and J usage is TRBJ2-2; lacking DNA, the TRBD1 call made by TCRdb goes unchecked. The CDR3 sequence is 14 residues long. Germline V gives CDR1 MDHEN, CDR2 SYDVKM.

According to its frequency, this clonotype is medium-sized. This sequence joins TRBV2 and TRBJ2-1. The CDR3 spans 11 residues. Germline CDR1 SNHLY, CDR2 FYNNEI. CDR3 sequence: CASSEAVEQFF.

The rearrangement joins TRBV12-3 or TRBV12-4 to TRBJ2-6; TCRdb outputs TRBD1, but without DNA this stays unchecked. The CDR3 loop spans 15 amino acids. The CDR3 sequence: CASSLGGAGANVLTF.

This clonotype registers medium-sized (0.01 to 0.1%) by frequency. The rearrangement links TRBV19 to TRBJ1-1; TCRdb's D call, TRBD1, is unchecked because there is no DNA. The CDR3 sequence is 16 residues long. Germline V gene sequence: CDR1 LNHDA, CDR2 SQIVND (reference sequence). CDR3 sequence: CASSSRQGAPGTEAFF.

Its frequency marks this clonotype as medium-sized. CDR3 loop: CASSLGLAGVVDTQYF. The chain carries TRBV7-2 and TRBJ2-3; the D call of TRBD2 rests on TCRdb alone, since no DNA is present to check it. Germline V gene sequence: CDR1 SGHTA, CDR2 FQGNSA. This CDR3 contains 16 residues.

By frequency, this clonotype is medium-sized. The CDR3 sequence: CASNPGQGSYEQYF. The chain joins TRBV10-2 to TRBJ2-7; TCRdb gives TRBD1 as the D gene, but with no DNA this cannot be confirmed. The length of the CDR3 is 14 residues. CDR1 is WSHSY and CDR2 is SAAADI in the germline V gene.

The gene calls are TRBV12-3 or TRBV12-4 and TRBJ1-5. CDR3 size: 15 residues. This CDR3 is CASSPPTWGNQPQHF.

V is TRBV3-1 and J is TRBJ1-2; the D gene TCRdb calls, TRBD1, cannot be checked with no DNA. This CDR3 comprises 15 residues. Germline V gene lookup returns CDR1 LGHDT and CDR2 YNNKEL (reference sequence). CDR3: CASTSRTGVLYGYTF.

This clonotype is called medium-sized based on its frequency. The V gene is TRBV11-3, the J gene TRBJ2-3. Germline V gives CDR1 SGHNT, CDR2 YENEEA. The CDR3 runs 11 residues. The CDR3 protein is CASSLGDTQYF.

This clonotype registers medium-sized (0.01 to 0.1%) by frequency. The chain employs TRBV6-2 or TRBV6-3 and TRBJ1-1. This CDR3 spans 12 amino acids. From germline, CDR1 is MNHEY and CDR2 SVGEGT. The CDR3 is CASSYPQIEAFF.